Shown below are 12 T cell receptor beta chains from a single sample sequenced in a study of spatial heterogeneity in lung cancer. TCRdb re-derived calls from the 5' RACE reads in MiXCR, one entry per CDR3 protein. The data show about 26,000 distinct CDR3 sequences, around 13% seen once. Time point here: sample taken at primary tumor resection. The study sequenced unsorted whole RNA from tumor, nontumor lung or frozen PBMC. The source material was PBMCs, sampled at surgery. The origin of the receptors is a female donor with early-stage non-small cell lung cancer.

The chain combines TRBV20-1 with TRBJ1-5; no clear D gene. CDR1 is DFQATT, CDR2 SNEGSKA, per germline (reference sequence). The CDR3 consists of 16 residues. The ends were cut back, 5 bases at V and 0 bases at J, with 17 bases in the middle. The CDR3 reads CSADIPSYYSNQPQHF. In DNA, the CDR3 is TGCAGTGCTGACATCCCAAGCTACTATAGCAATCAGCCCCAGCATTTT.

This clonotype was counted ten times or more. The V call is TRBV7-2, the J call TRBJ2-5; no definite D call. From germline, CDR1 is SGHTA and CDR2 FQGNSA. The CDR3 extends over 18 amino acids. Trimming took 1 base from V and 3 from J, leaving 21 bases between them. As DNA, the CDR3 is TGTGCCAGCAGCTTAGACTATTTAAGCGCCCTCCGAAAAGAGACCCAGTACTTC. Protein product: CASSLDYLSALRKETQYF.

This clonotype was observed many times. The chain joins TRBV2 to TRBJ2-1, with TRBD2 identical over 9 bases. J gave up 5 bases and V 8 bases, and 10 bases lay outside the gene matches. The length of the CDR3 is 15 residues. The germline gives CDR1 SNHLY, CDR2 FYNNEI. The chain's CDR3 is CASSGSSGAHNEQFF. DNA for the CDR3: TGTGCCAGCTCAGGGTCTAGCGGGGCTCACAATGAGCAGTTCTTC. The full variable domain, with the rest looked up from reference TRBV2 and TRBJ2-1, is EPEVTQTPSHQVTQMGQEVILRCVPISNHLYFYWYRQILGQKVEFLVSFYNNEISEKSEIFDDQFSVERPDGSNFTLKIRSTKLEDSAMYFCASSGSSGAHNEQFFGPGTRLTVL.

This clonotype showed up many times. The chain couples TRBV7-2 to TRBJ2-7; D is unclear. CDR1 is SGHTA and CDR2 is FQGNSA in the germline V gene. V lost 3 bases to trimming and J lost 3 bases, with 3 bases between them. CDR3 size: 11 residues. The CDR3 protein is CASSLYYEQYF. DNA of the CDR3: TGTGCCAGCAGCTTGTACTACGAGCAGTACTTC. Drawing the rest from reference TRBV7-2 and TRBJ2-7, the complete variable domain is GAGVSQSPSNKVTEKGKDVELRCDPISGHTALYWYRQSLGQGLEFLIYFQGNSAPDKSGLPSDRFSAERTGGSVSTLTIQRTQQEDSAVYLCASSLYYEQYFGPGTRLTVT.

This clonotype was counted ten times or more. V and J are TRBV7-2 and TRBJ1-5; tentatively, D is TRBD1 (6 bases). In germline, CDR1 is SGHTA, CDR2 FQGNSA. The CDR3 runs to 12 residues. Between the trimmed V and J ends, which lost 4 bases and 9 bases, there was a span of 10 bases. CDR3 in DNA: TGTGCCAGCAGCTCCAGAGGGGGGCCCCAGCATTTT. It is translated as CASSSRGGPQHF.

This clonotype was observed many times. The chain is built from TRBV7-8 and TRBJ2-3; D call uncertain. The CDR3 runs to 14 residues. The germline V gene encodes CDR1 SGHVS and CDR2 FQNEAQ. Trimming cost V 4 bases and J 6 bases, with 14 bases left between them. DNA of the CDR3: TGTGCCAGCAGCTCGCCAAGGATCAGTGATACGCAGTATTTT. It codes for CASSSPRISDTQYF.

This clonotype was counted many times. CDR3 amino acids: CASSLGRGEQYF. CDR3 sequence (DNA): TGTGCCAGCAGCCTGGGCAGGGGCGAGCAGTACTTC. The J gene is TRBJ2-7, the V gene TRBV14; D is perhaps TRBD1 (6 bases). Germline V CDR1 and CDR2: SGHDN, FVKESK. CDR3 length equals 12 residues. The V end was cut by 4 bases, the J end by 6 bases, with 10 bases between.

The table lists this clonotype with a few counts. This chain uses TRBV7-6 with TRBJ2-1; D is ambiguous. CDR3 length: 15 residues. Trimming took 3 bases from V and 8 from J, leaving 17 bases between them. Germline V lookup: CDR1 SGHVS, CDR2 FNYEAQ. The CDR3 DNA follows: TGTGCCAGCAGCTTCTTGGCTACCATCTGGGATGAGCAGTTCTTC. Protein: CASSFLATIWDEQFF. The full variable domain, its missing parts supplied by reference TRBV7-6 and TRBJ2-1, is GAGVSQSPRYKVTKRGQDVALRCDPISGHVSLYWYRQALGQGPEFLTYFNYEAQQDKSGLPNDRFSAERPEGSISTLTIQRTEQRDSAMYRCASSFLATIWDEQFFGPGTRLTVL.

This clonotype was picked up a small number of times. The V call is TRBV20-1, the J call TRBJ2-7, with TRBD1 identical over 10 bases. Germline CDR1 is DFQATT and CDR2 is SNEGSKA (reference sequence). The CDR3 sequence is 14 residues long. V lost 5 bases to trimming and J lost 2 bases; unmatched junction nucleotides: 6. As DNA, the CDR3 is TGCAGTGCTTGGGACAGGGGCGCAACCTACGAGCAGTACGTC. This gives the protein CSAWDRGATYEQYV.

With regard to this clonotype: A much larger clone differs from this one at a single base, so this may be a read error. The chain uses TRBV5-1 and TRBJ2-3; D may be TRBD2 (6 bases). V gave up 1 base and J gave up 2 bases, with 14 bases separating them. Germline V CDR1 and CDR2: SGHRS, YFSETQ. The CDR3 contains 16 residues. The CDR3: CASSLRLARATDTQYF. CDR3 coding DNA: TGCGCCAGCAGCTTGAGGCTAGCGCGAGCCACAGATACGCAGTATTTT.

This clonotype was seen at least ten times. This rearrangement joins TRBV25-1 to TRBJ1-6; TRBD1 aligns across 8 bases. V was clipped by 6 bases and J by 10 bases; unmatched bases: 5. CDR1 and CDR2 (germline): MGHDK, SYGVNS. CDR3 length: 13 amino acids. CDR3 in amino acids: CASRDREDSPLHF. The CDR3 nucleotides are TGTGCCAGCAGGGACAGGGAGGACTCACCCCTCCACTTT.

Ten or more counts support this clonotype. The J gene is TRBJ2-2, the V gene TRBV4-1, with D tentatively TRBD1 or TRBD2 (6 bases each). Trimming took off 2 bases at V and 5 bases at J, with 18 bases between the two ends. Germline V gene sequence: CDR1 MGHRA, CDR2 YSYEKL. CDR3 length equals 17 residues. CDR3: CASSQFPAPGATGELFF. The CDR3 bases are TGCGCCAGCAGCCAATTCCCCGCCCCGGGGGCGACCGGGGAGCTGTTTTTT.